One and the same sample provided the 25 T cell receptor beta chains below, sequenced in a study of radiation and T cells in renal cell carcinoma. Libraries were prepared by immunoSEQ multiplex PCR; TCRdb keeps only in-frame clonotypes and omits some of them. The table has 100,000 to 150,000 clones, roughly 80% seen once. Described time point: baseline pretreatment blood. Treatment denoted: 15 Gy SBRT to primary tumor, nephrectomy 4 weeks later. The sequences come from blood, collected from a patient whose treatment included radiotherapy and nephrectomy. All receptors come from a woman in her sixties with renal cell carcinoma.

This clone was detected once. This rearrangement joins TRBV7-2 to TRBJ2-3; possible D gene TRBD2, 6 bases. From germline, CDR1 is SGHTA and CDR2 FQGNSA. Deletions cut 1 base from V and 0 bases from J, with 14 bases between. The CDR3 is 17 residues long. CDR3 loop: CASSLVGVSGSTDTQYF. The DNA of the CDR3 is TGTGCCAGCAGCTTAGTTGGAGTTAGCGGTAGCACAGATACGCAGTATTTT.

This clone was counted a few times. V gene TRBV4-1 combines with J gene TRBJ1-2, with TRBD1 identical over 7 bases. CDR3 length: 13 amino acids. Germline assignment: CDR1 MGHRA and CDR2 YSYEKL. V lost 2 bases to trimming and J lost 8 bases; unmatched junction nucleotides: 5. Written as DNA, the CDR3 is TGCGCCAGCAGCCAACCAGGGACAGAAGGCTACACCTTC. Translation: CASSQPGTEGYTF.

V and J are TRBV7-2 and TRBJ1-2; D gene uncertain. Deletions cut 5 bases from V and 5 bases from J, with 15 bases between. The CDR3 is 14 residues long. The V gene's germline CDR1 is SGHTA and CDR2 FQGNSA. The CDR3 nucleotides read TGTGCCAGCAGCCCCTGGACGGAAGAATATGGCTACACCTTC. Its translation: CASSPWTEEYGYTF.

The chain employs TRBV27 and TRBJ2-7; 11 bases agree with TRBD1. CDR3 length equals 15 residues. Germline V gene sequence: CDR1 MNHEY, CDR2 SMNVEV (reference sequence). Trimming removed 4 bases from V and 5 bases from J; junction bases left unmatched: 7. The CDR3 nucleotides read TGTGCCAGCAGTTCCGGACAGGGGGCTTCCCACGAGCAGTACTTC. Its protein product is CASSSGQGASHEQYF.

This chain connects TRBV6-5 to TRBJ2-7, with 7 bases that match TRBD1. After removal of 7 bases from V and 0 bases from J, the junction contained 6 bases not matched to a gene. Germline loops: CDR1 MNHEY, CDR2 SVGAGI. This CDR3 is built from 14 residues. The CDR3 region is CASNRDSSSYEQYF. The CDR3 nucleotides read TGTGCCAGCAATCGGGACAGCAGCTCCTACGAGCAGTACTTC.

CDR3 loop: CASRLTGAQGDTQYF. CDR3 DNA: TGTGCCAGCAGGCTGACAGGGGCGCAAGGAGATACGCAGTATTTT. The chain uses TRBV27 and TRBJ2-3; the match to TRBD1 covers 8 bases. The V gene end was trimmed by 6 bases and the J gene end by 5 bases; junction bases not matched to a gene: 10. The CDR3 loop spans 15 amino acids. Germline V gene lookup returns CDR1 MNHEY and CDR2 SMNVEV (reference sequence).

CDR3 nucleotides: TGCGCCAGCAGCCAAGATAAAGTGACAGGAGCTAACTATGGCTACACCTTC. It encodes CASSQDKVTGANYGYTF. This rearrangement joins TRBV4-1 to TRBJ1-2, with D tentatively TRBD1 (6 bases). V was shortened by 0 bases and J by 0 bases, with 14 bases between the two germline ends. CDR1 MGHRA and CDR2 YSYEKL come from the germline V gene. The CDR3 is 17 residues long.

The CDR3, as DNA: TGCGCCAGCAGCTTGAGTACAGGCACAGATACGCAGTATTTT. It is translated as CASSLSTGTDTQYF. V usage is TRBV5-1 and J usage is TRBJ2-3; D remains ambiguous. Germline V gene data show CDR1 as SGHRS and CDR2 as YFSETQ. The CDR3 length is 14 residues. V lost 1 base, J lost 1 base, and 7 bases lay in between.

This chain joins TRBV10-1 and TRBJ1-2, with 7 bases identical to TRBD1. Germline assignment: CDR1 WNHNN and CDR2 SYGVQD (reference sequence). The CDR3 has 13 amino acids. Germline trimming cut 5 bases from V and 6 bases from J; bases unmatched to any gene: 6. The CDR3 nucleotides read TGCGCCAGCAGTAAGGACAGGAAGGATGGCTACACCTTC. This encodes CASSKDRKDGYTF.

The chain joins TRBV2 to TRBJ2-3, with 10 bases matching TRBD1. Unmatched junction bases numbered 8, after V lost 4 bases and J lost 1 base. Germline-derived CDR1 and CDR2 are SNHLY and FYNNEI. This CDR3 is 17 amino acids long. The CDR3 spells CASSGRSGTGGTDTQYF. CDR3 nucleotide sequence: TGTGCCAGCAGTGGTCGATCCGGGACAGGGGGCACAGATACGCAGTATTTT.

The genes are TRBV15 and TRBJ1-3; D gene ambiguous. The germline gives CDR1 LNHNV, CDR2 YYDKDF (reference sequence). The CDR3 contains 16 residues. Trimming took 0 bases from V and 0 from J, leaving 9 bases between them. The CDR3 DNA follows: TGTGCCACCAGCAGAGATCTGGTCCTCTCTGGAAACACCATATATTTT. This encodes CATSRDLVLSGNTIYF.

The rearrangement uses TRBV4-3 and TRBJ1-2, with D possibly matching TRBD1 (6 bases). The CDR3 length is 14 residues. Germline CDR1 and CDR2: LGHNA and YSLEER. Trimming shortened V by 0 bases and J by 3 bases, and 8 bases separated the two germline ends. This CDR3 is CASSQEEGDYGYTF. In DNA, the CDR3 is TGCGCCAGCAGCCAAGAGGAGGGGGACTATGGCTACACCTTC.

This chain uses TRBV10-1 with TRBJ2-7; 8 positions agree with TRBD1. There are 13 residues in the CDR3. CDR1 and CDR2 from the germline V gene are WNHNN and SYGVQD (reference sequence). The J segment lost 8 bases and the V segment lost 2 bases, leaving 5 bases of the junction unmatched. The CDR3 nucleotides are TGCGCCAGCAGTGAGGGGACAGGTCTAAAGCAGTACTTC. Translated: CASSEGTGLKQYF.

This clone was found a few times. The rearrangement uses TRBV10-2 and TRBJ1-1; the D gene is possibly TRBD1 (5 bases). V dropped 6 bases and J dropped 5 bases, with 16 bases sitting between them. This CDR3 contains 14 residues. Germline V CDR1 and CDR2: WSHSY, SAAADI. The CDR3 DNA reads TGCGCCAGCAGGAAGGTGCAGGGAGGAACTGAAGCTTTCTTT. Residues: CASRKVQGGTEAFF.

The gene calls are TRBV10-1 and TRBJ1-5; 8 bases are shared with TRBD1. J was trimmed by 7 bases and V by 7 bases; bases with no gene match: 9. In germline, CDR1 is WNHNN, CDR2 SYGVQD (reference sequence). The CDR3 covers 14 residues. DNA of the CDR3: TGCGCCAGCATCACAGGGGGAGGAAGGCAGCCCCAGCATTTT. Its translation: CASITGGGRQPQHF.

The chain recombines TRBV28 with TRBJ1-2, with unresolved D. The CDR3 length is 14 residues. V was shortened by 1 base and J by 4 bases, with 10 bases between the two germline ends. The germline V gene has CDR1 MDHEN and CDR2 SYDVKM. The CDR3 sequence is CASSLSGVTYGYTF. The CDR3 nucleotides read TGTGCCAGCAGTTTATCCGGGGTTACCTATGGCTACACCTTC.

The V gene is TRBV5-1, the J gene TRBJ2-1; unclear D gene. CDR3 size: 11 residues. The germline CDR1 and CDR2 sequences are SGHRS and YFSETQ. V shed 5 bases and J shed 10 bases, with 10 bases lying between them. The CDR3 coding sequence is TGCGCCAGCAGTGTAGGCCGGGAGCAGTTCTTC. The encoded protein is CASSVGREQFF.

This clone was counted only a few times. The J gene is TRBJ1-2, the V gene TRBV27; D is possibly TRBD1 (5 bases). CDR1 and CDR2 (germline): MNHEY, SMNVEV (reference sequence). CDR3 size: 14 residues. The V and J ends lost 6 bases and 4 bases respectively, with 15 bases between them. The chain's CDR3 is CASRPAGTVYGYTF. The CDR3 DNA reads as TGTGCCAGCAGACCGGCCGGGACGGTCTATGGCTACACCTTC.

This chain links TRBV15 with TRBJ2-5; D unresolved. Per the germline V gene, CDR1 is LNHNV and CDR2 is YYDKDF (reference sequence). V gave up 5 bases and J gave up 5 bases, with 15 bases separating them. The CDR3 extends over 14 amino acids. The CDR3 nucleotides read TGTGCCACCAGCCCTTTCACTTCGACCGAGACCCAGTACTTC. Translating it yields CATSPFTSTETQYF.

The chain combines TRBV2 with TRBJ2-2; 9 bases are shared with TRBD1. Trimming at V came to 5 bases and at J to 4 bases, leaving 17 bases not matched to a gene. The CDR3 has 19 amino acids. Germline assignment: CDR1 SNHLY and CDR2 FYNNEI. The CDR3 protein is CASSLPPRTGVGVTGELFF. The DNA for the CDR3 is TGTGCCAGCAGTCTTCCTCCCCGGACAGGGGTAGGGGTCACCGGGGAGCTGTTTTTT.

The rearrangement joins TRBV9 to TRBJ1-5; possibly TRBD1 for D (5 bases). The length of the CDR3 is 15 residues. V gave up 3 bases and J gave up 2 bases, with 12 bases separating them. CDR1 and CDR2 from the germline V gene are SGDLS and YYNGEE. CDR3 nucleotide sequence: TGTGCCAGCAGCGAATCAGGGAGCGGCAATCAGCCCCAGCATTTT. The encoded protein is CASSESGSGNQPQHF.

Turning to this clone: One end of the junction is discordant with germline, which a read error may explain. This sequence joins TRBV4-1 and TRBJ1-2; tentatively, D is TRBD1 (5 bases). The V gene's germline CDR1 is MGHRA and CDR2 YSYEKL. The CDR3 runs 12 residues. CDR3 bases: TGCGCCAGCAGCCATCCCGGGACCCCAGAAAACTTC. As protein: CASSHPGTPENF.

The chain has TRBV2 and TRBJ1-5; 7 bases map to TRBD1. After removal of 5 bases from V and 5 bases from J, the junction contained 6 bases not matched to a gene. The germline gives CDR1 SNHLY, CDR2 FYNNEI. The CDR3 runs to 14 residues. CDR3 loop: CASSSTGVDQPQHF. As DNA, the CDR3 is TGTGCCAGCAGTAGCACAGGGGTTGATCAGCCCCAGCATTTT.

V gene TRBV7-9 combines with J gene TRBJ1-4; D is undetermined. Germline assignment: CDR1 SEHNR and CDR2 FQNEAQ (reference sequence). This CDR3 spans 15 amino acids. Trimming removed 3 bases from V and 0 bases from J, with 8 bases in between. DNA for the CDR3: TGTGCCAGCAGCTTCGACGGTGCAACTAATGAAAAACTGTTTTTT. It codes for CASSFDGATNEKLFF.

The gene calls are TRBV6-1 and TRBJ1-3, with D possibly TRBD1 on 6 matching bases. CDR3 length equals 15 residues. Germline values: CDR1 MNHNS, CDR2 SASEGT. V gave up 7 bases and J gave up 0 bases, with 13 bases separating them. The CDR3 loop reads CASTRDISSGNTIYF. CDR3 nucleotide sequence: TGTGCCAGCACCAGGGACATCAGCTCTGGAAACACCATATATTTT.